This is a list of T cell receptor beta chains from one sample in a study of radiotherapy plus CTLA-4 blockade in lung cancer. Some clones are missing from TCRdb's copy, which holds only in-frame ones; the method was immunoSEQ multiplex PCR. The repertoire includes approximately 82,000 clones, about 80% of them detected once, and roughly 15% sits in the top ten. Sequenced material: peripheral blood, taken from a patient treated with radiotherapy plus ipilimumab. These receptors all come from a human donor with non-small cell lung cancer that progressed on radiotherapy plus ipilimumab. The CDR3 runs from the conserved cysteine through the conserved F or W. The D gene is left open where the match is weak. Size is stated for part of the rows, as once, few or many counts, or as a class when the clone is expanded.

v_gene	abundance	j_gene	d_gene	CDR3aa	CDR3nt
TRBV11-3	NA	TRBJ2-4	TRBD2	CASSLDGLAVAKNIQYF	TGTGCCAGCAGCTTAGATGGACTAGCGGTAGCCAAAAACATTCAGTACTTC
TRBV7-9	NA	TRBJ1-2	NA	CASSLNGGSGYTF	TGTGCCAGCAGCTTAAACGGGGGCTCTGGCTACACCTTC
TRBV11-2	NA	TRBJ2-1	NA	CASRLTIFGYNEQFF	TGTGCCAGCAGGTTGACTATCTTCGGCTACAATGAGCAGTTCTTC
TRBV14	NA	TRBJ1-2	TRBD1	CASSQATGANYGYTF	TGTGCCAGCAGCCAAGCGACAGGGGCCAACTATGGCTACACCTTC
TRBV9	NA	TRBJ2-7	NA	CASSVGGGSASEQYF	TGTGCCAGCAGCGTAGGGGGGGGCTCGGCCAGCGAGCAGTACTTC
TRBV13	NA	TRBJ1-4	TRBD1	CASSWGTGNEKLFF	TGTGCCAGCAGCTGGGGGACAGGGAATGAAAAACTGTTTTTT
TRBV5-6	NA	TRBJ2-3	TRBD2	CASSTGGRSVITDTQYF	TGTGCCAGCAGCACGGGGGGACGGTCCGTTATCACAGATACGCAGTATTTT
TRBV7-9	NA	TRBJ2-3	NA	CASSSLDTQYF	TGTGCCAGCAGCTCACTAGATACGCAGTATTTT
TRBV5-1	NA	TRBJ1-2	NA	CASSGGAGKDTF	TGCGCCAGCAGCGGCGGGGCAGGGAAGGACACCTTC
TRBV5-1	once	TRBJ2-7	TRBD2	CASKEGLAGGEQYF	TGCGCCAGCAAAGAGGGGCTAGCGGGGGGCGAGCAGTACTTC
TRBV18	NA	TRBJ2-7	NA	CASSRSPGALTQRSYEQYF	TGTGCCAGCTCCCGGAGCCCGGGGGCCCTAACCCAACGCTCCTACGAGCAGTACTTC